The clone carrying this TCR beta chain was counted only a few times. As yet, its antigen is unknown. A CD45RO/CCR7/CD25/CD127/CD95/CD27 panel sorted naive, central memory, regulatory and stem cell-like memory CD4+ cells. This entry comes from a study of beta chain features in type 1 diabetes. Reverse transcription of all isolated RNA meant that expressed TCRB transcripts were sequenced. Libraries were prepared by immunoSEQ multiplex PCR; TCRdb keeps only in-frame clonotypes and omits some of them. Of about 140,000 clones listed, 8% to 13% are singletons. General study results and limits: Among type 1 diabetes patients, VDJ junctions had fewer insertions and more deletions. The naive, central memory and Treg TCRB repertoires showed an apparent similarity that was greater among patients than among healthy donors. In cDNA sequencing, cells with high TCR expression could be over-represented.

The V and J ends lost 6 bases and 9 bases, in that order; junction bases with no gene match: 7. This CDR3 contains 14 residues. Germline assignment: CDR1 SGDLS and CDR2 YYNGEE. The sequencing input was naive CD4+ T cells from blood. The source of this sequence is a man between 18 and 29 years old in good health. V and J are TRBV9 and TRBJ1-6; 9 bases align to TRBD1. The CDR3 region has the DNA TGTGCCAGCACCTTGGGACAGGGTTCTTCACCCCTCCACTTT. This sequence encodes CASTLGQGSSPLHF.